These 10 T cell receptor beta chains came from one sample sequenced in a study of identical twins. TCRdb passed the 5' RACE reads through MiXCR, listing each CDR3 protein once. The table records under 400,000 distinct CDR3 sequences, roughly 9% of them present only once. Sequenced input: naive T cells sorted from blood. Receptors were obtained from a woman in her fifties or sixties in good health.

The chain has TRBV11-2 and TRBJ2-5, with 10 bases matching TRBD2. The CDR3 runs 18 residues. Trimming took 0 bases from V and 5 from J; bases not matched to a gene: 12. In germline, CDR1 is SGHAT, CDR2 FQNNGV. The CDR3 nucleotides read TGTGCCAGCAGCTTAGATCCGGGACTAGCGCCCGTGGGGGAGACCCAGTACTTC. It translates to CASSLDPGLAPVGETQYF.

This chain joins TRBV5-4 and TRBJ2-1, with TRBD2 matching 10 bases. This CDR3 spans 14 amino acids. Germline CDR1 and CDR2: SGHNT and YYREEE (reference sequence). With V trimmed by 7 bases and J by 7 bases, 8 bases remained unmatched. The CDR3 DNA reads as TGTGCCAGCGAGCGGGAGGGCCCGTTGAATGAGCAGTTCTTC. Its protein is CASEREGPLNEQFF.

In this sample, this clonotype turned up a few times. The chain links TRBV4-1 to TRBJ1-1; D is perhaps TRBD1 (5 bases). The germline V and J ends were trimmed by 5 bases and 1 base, with 20 bases remaining between them. This CDR3 has 17 residues. Germline CDR1 reads MGHRA; CDR2 reads YSYEKL. Here the CDR3 reads CASSDPGFFRGNTEAFF. The CDR3 region has the DNA TGCGCCAGCAGCGACCCGGGTTTTTTTAGGGGGAACACTGAAGCTTTCTTT.

V gene TRBV20-1 combines with J gene TRBJ2-3, with unresolved D. V lost 7 bases and J lost 3, with 5 bases in between. This CDR3 has 10 residues. Germline loops: CDR1 DFQATT, CDR2 SNEGSKA (reference sequence). The CDR3 region has the DNA TGCAGTGTGCCGACAGATACGCAGTATTTT. This sequence encodes CSVPTDTQYF.

This clonotype was seen ten or more times. The rearrangement links TRBV5-1 to TRBJ1-2, with D perhaps matching TRBD1 (6 bases). The V gene's germline CDR1 is SGHRS and CDR2 YFSETQ. This CDR3 has 14 residues. V shed 5 bases and J shed 7 bases, with 18 bases lying between them. The CDR3 coding sequence is TGCGCCAGCAGGCCGGACGGGGGGGCGGCTGGCTACACCTTC. It is translated as CASRPDGGAAGYTF.

This clonotype has just a few counts. The chain carries TRBV15 and TRBJ2-4; the match to TRBD1 covers 8 bases. Looked up from germline, CDR1 is LNHNV and CDR2 is YYDKDF (reference sequence). Trimming took 3 bases from V and 8 from J; bases not matched to a gene: 6. The CDR3 length is 14 residues. CDR3 in amino acids: CATSSRQGNHIQYF. In nucleotides, the CDR3 is TGTGCCACCAGCAGTCGACAGGGGAATCACATTCAGTACTTC.

Many counts were recorded for this clonotype. The rearrangement links TRBV2 to TRBJ1-5, with D possibly TRBD1 on 6 matching bases. V lost 8 bases and J lost 0, with 23 bases in between. Germline values: CDR1 SNHLY, CDR2 FYNNEI. CDR3 length: 18 residues. Here the CDR3 reads CASRRELGGGYSNQPQHF. CDR3 in DNA: TGTGCCAGCCGCCGGGAACTGGGAGGGGGGTATAGCAATCAGCCCCAGCATTTT.

This clonotype was seen ten or more times. The chain carries TRBV6-5 and TRBJ1-1, with a weak D call TRBD1 (5 bases). The CDR3 is made up of 13 amino acids. V was shortened by 5 bases and J by 5 bases, with 12 bases between the two germline ends. CDR1 is MNHEY and CDR2 is SVGAGI in the germline V gene. In nucleotides, the CDR3 is TGTGCCAGCAGTGTACCGGGGGGGACTGAAGCTTTCTTT. It yields the protein CASSVPGGTEAFF.

The rearrangement links TRBV11-1 to TRBJ2-5, with 7 bases fitting TRBD1. The trim removed 5 bases at V and 5 bases at J, leaving 8 bases unmatched. This CDR3 has 14 amino acids. The germline V gene has CDR1 SGHAT and CDR2 FQDESV (reference sequence). The CDR3 here is CASSRRGGLETQYF. For the CDR3, the DNA is TGTGCCAGCAGCCGCCGAGGGGGCCTGGAGACCCAGTACTTC.

This clonotype was detected many times. V gene TRBV7-2 combines with J gene TRBJ1-2; a weak D match, TRBD1 (5 bases). V gave up 4 bases and J gave up 6 bases, with 15 bases separating them. This CDR3 comprises 14 residues. Germline-derived CDR1 and CDR2 are SGHTA and FQGNSA. CDR3: CASSSGQVPHGYTF. The DNA of the CDR3 is TGTGCCAGCAGCTCAGGGCAGGTACCCCATGGCTACACCTTC.